This T cell receptor beta chain is drawn from a study of blood T cell repertoires in COVID-19 (dated by TCRdb to the early 2020s). In the study overall: Samples from collaborators originated in the United States, Italy and Spain and spanned both the acute and convalescent phases of COVID-19. The prospective study material was composed of cDNA or gDNA derived from T cells, B-cell-depleted T cells, or PBMCs. Subjects who had been exposed to COVID-19, were actively infected with it, or had recovered from it provided the deeply sampled blood TCRbeta repertoires that made up the dataset. A freely available public database, intended as a resource for researchers studying the immune response to SARS-CoV-2, is where the repertoires were released. The samples were drawn from the first 160 participants of the ongoing ImmuneRACE study and from about 1,200 subjects provided by 6 global collaborators. A de-identified subject ID, COVID-19 status, age in years and sex were almost always included in the sample metadata. Where HLA class I and class II types were available, the types were taken from metadata supplied by the sample provider, not from assay-based typing. The study at large found these results: Clinical and demographic metadata were provided uncurated, with the amount varying by source and participant.

In its sample, this clone was seen a few times. Its antigen remains undetermined. The sample holds no much larger clone one base away, and base qualities are not on file. Each collaborating institution followed its own protocols to collect whole blood in K2EDTA tubes. For TCRbeta analysis, collaborators shipped samples as frozen whole blood, isolated PBMCs, or DNA extracted from either of those sample types. From the cysteine through the phenylalanine, the CDR3 covers 15 amino acids. The read is trimmed to its CDR3 DNA, 45 bases read in frame from base 1. Based on the germline V gene, the CDR1 and CDR2 sequences are WSHSY and SAAADI. At the junction V is shortened by 6 bases and J by 0 bases; bases outside the gene matches: 5. TCRbeta CDR3 regions were amplified from genomic DNA by means of the immunoSEQ Assay, a bias-controlled multiplex PCR. The original pipeline was this. The number of nucleated cells in each sample was estimated from the amplification of reference gene primers within the assay. Sequence reads were collapsed and filtered to measure the absolute abundance of every unique TCRbeta CDR3 rearrangement. For each sample, productive Simpson clonality was calculated as the square root of Simpson's diversity index over productive rearrangements. The table comes from immuneACCESS by way of TCRdb, which keeps in-frame sequences with V and J called. Part of the clones is missing from these tables; in studies checked, under half for an unresolved V gene and the rest for unknown reasons. V and J calls and clone size follow that table, whereas D and trimming were derived from the DNA. The sample contains approximately 300,000 clones, roughly 88% of them found a single time. Of the sample, 1.5% to 2% falls within the top ten clones.

This TCR came from a woman in her forties or fifties with acute or convalescent COVID-19. This sequence uses TRBV10-2 and TRBJ1-3, with 7 bases matching TRBD1. Sequencing input: peripheral blood. The DNA reads TGCGCCAGCAGGGAGGGACAGAGCTCTGGAAACACCATATATTTT. Translated, it reads CASREGQSSGNTIYF.